The next 24 T cell receptor beta chains were all read from a single sample in a study of OX40 agonist ivuxolimab in advanced cancers. The protocol was immunoSEQ multiplex PCR, while the TCRdb copy is restricted to in-frame clones and leaves out a portion. The sample consists of 15,000 to 20,000 clones, approximately 85% of them appearing once. The source material was CD4+ or CD8+ T cells sorted from blood, sampled in a trial of the OX40 agonist ivuxolimab. Source of these receptors: an adult with an advanced solid tumor such as melanoma, head and neck, liver or kidney cancer.

The chain employs TRBV25-1 and TRBJ1-2; no clear D gene. The V and J ends lost 4 bases and 8 bases respectively, with 20 bases between them. Per germline, CDR1 MGHDK and CDR2 SYGVNS. The CDR3 is 15 amino acids. The DNA for the CDR3 is TGTGCCAGCAGTGCCCCAAACAATCCAATCGCGGGCTACACCTTC. Encoded protein: CASSAPNNPIAGYTF.

The CDR3 loop is CASSQDKGLAYGYTF. In DNA, the CDR3 is TGTGCCAGCAGCCAAGATAAAGGATTGGCCTATGGCTACACCTTC. The chain has TRBV14 and TRBJ1-2; D is unresolved. The CDR3 loop spans 15 amino acids. Looked up from germline, CDR1 is SGHDN and CDR2 is FVKESK. Trimming removed 0 bases from V and 4 bases from J, with 12 bases in between.

This clone appeared a single time. The chain employs TRBV27 and TRBJ2-2; 10 bases match TRBD2. Losses at the gene ends were 2 bases for V and 4 bases for J; bases not matched to a gene: 13. The V gene's germline CDR1 is MNHEY and CDR2 SMNVEV (reference sequence). The CDR3 consists of 19 residues. For the CDR3, the DNA is TGTGCCAGCAGTTTAAGTGGGCTAGCGGGAGCCGCGGGCACCGGGGAGCTGTTTTTT. This sequence encodes CASSLSGLAGAAGTGELFF.

The chain uses TRBV4-1 and TRBJ2-7; D ambiguous. The V gene lost 1 base and the J gene lost 3 bases, with 10 bases spanning the gap. From germline, CDR1 is MGHRA and CDR2 YSYEKL. The CDR3 is made up of 14 amino acids. CDR3 coding DNA: TGCGCCAGCAGCCAAGGAGAACTGAACTACGAGCAGTACTTC. This sequence encodes CASSQGELNYEQYF.

This clone was recorded a few times. The chain has TRBV27 and TRBJ2-3; D not certain. CDR3 length: 15 residues. From germline, CDR1 is MNHEY and CDR2 SMNVEV (reference sequence). Between the trimmed V and J ends, which lost 0 bases and 3 bases, there was a span of 10 bases. The chain's CDR3 is CASSLSLYGTDTQYF. CDR3 bases: TGTGCCAGCAGTTTATCCTTATACGGAACAGATACGCAGTATTTT.

This chain links TRBV2 with TRBJ2-1; no clear D. CDR3 size: 14 residues. Germline V gene sequence: CDR1 SNHLY, CDR2 FYNNEI. Trimming took 4 bases from V and 5 from J, leaving 12 bases between them. DNA for the CDR3: TGTGCCAGCAGTGTCACTGCCTGGGACAATGAGCAGTTCTTC. It translates to CASSVTAWDNEQFF.

This chain links TRBV5-1 with TRBJ2-7; TRBD2 aligns across 7 bases. The CDR3 runs to 15 residues. V dropped 0 bases and J dropped 6; count of bases not matched to a gene: 9. The germline V gene encodes CDR1 SGHRS and CDR2 YFSETQ. In DNA form, the CDR3 reads TGCGCCAGCAGCTTGGAGTCGGGGGGATGGGTCGAGCAGTACTTC. This encodes CASSLESGGWVEQYF.

The chain uses TRBV9 and TRBJ2-5, with 7 positions matching TRBD2. The germline CDR1 and CDR2 sequences are SGDLS and YYNGEE. Trimming took 0 bases from V and 2 from J; bases not matched to a gene: 4. CDR3 length: 15 amino acids. DNA of the CDR3: TGTGCCAGCAGCGTAGGGGCGGGGGAGCAAGAGACCCAGTACTTC. It specifies CASSVGAGEQETQYF.

The gene calls are TRBV27 and TRBJ2-5; D perhaps matches TRBD1 (5 bases). The J call may be mistaken, given a closer DNA end match to TRBJ2-7. The CDR3 contains 12 residues. The V gene's germline CDR1 is MNHEY and CDR2 SMNVEV (reference sequence). The CDR3: CASSFQGGEQYF. The DNA for the CDR3 is TGTGCCAGCAGTTTCCAGGGTGGCGAGCAGTACTTC.

V usage is TRBV6-4 and J usage is TRBJ2-1; 12 bases are a match to TRBD2. The CDR3 has 15 residues. J was trimmed by 6 bases and V by 5 bases; bases with no gene match: 5. Germline V gives CDR1 MRHNA, CDR2 SNTAGT. The CDR3 DNA reads as TGTGCCAGCAGTTTGACTAGCGGGGGAGTCAATGAGCAGTTCTTC. Translation: CASSLTSGGVNEQFF.

The chain's CDR3 is CASSLGGSGAETQYF. The CDR3 DNA is TGCGCCAGCAGCTTGGGAGGGAGTGGTGCAGAGACCCAGTACTTC. The chain uses TRBV5-1 and TRBJ2-5, with TRBD2 as a possible D gene (5 bases). Trimming cost V 0 bases and J 4 bases, with 13 bases left between them. The CDR3 runs to 15 residues. The germline V gene encodes CDR1 SGHRS and CDR2 YFSETQ.

The chain recombines TRBV19 with TRBJ1-1; the D is unclear. V was trimmed by 6 bases and J by 0 bases, leaving 8 bases between them. CDR3 length: 13 residues. Germline V gives CDR1 LNHDA, CDR2 SQIVND (reference sequence). The CDR3 region is CASRPPMNTEAFF. Written as DNA, the CDR3 is TGTGCCAGTAGACCGCCTATGAACACTGAAGCTTTCTTT.

V gene TRBV7-6 combines with J gene TRBJ2-3; 8 bases align to TRBD2. The V and J ends lost 6 bases and 3 bases, in that order; junction bases with no gene match: 11. From germline, CDR1 is SGHVS and CDR2 FNYEAQ. CDR3 length: 16 residues. In nucleotides, the CDR3 is TGTGCCAGCAGTCCGTGGAGTAGCGGGGAAACAGATACGCAGTATTTT. This translates into CASSPWSSGETDTQYF.

DNA of the CDR3: TGCGCCAGCAGCTTGGATTTTCACACTGAAGCTTTCTTT. Amino acid sequence: CASSLDFHTEAFF. The genes are TRBV5-1 and TRBJ1-1; D gene uncertain. Trimming took 0 bases from V and 3 from J, leaving 6 bases between them. The CDR3 extends over 13 amino acids. CDR1 and CDR2 (germline): SGHRS, YFSETQ.

The rearrangement joins TRBV5-1 to TRBJ2-3, with 9 bases that match TRBD2. From germline, CDR1 is SGHRS and CDR2 YFSETQ. J lost 2 bases, V lost 5 bases, and 6 bases had no gene match. The CDR3 extends over 15 amino acids. The CDR3 DNA reads TGCGCCAGCAGTCTAGCGGGACGATCCACAGATACGCAGTATTTT. Translation gives CASSLAGRSTDTQYF.

The chain links TRBV5-1 to TRBJ2-7; TRBD1 agrees at 7 bases. CDR3 length equals 15 residues. Germline V gives CDR1 SGHRS, CDR2 YFSETQ. V shed 4 bases and J 1 base; nucleotides not matched to a gene: 8. CDR3 DNA sequence: TGCGCCAGCAGCCTAACAACAGGGGTTTCCTACGAGCAGTACTTC. It encodes CASSLTTGVSYEQYF.

The chain carries TRBV9 and TRBJ2-2; no reliable D call. This CDR3 is built from 14 residues. Germline loops: CDR1 SGDLS, CDR2 YYNGEE. V was shortened by 4 bases and J by 3 bases, with 10 bases between the two germline ends. Here the CDR3 DNA reads TGTGCCAGCAGCCCCCCGACGGACACCGGGGAGCTGTTTTTT. Protein product: CASSPPTDTGELFF.

The J gene is TRBJ2-7, the V gene TRBV6-1; TRBD1 agrees at 9 bases. CDR1 is MNHNS and CDR2 is SASEGT in the germline V gene. J gave up 4 bases and V 2 bases, and 3 bases lay outside the gene matches. CDR3 length: 14 amino acids. The CDR3 loop is CASSEWGTGYEQYF. CDR3 nucleotides: TGTGCCAGCAGTGAATGGGGGACAGGGTACGAGCAGTACTTC.

The chain joins TRBV28 to TRBJ2-7, with no clear D. The length of the CDR3 is 13 residues. The germline CDR1 and CDR2 sequences are MDHEN and SYDVKM. Trimming pared 3 bases from V and 3 bases from J, leaving 9 bases between. The CDR3 sequence: CASSLSQDYEQYF. The CDR3 bases are TGTGCCAGCAGTTTGTCCCAGGACTACGAGCAGTACTTC.

This chain joins TRBV6-5 and TRBJ2-5; possible D gene TRBD1, 5 bases. The CDR3 is 13 residues long. V was trimmed by 4 bases and J by 5 bases, leaving 11 bases between them. Germline V gene sequence: CDR1 MNHEY, CDR2 SVGAGI. The CDR3 is CASSSGFSETQYF. The CDR3 DNA reads TGTGCCAGCAGTTCAGGGTTTTCTGAGACCCAGTACTTC.

The rearrangement uses TRBV19 and TRBJ1-5, with D uncertain. The CDR3 length is 15 residues. From germline, CDR1 is LNHDA and CDR2 SQIVND (reference sequence). V was clipped by 3 bases and J by 2 bases, with 11 bases between them. CDR3: CASSIAMVGNQPQHF. Written as DNA, the CDR3 is TGTGCCAGTAGTATCGCTATGGTGGGCAATCAGCCCCAGCATTTT.

The chain recombines TRBV4-1 with TRBJ2-2; D remains ambiguous. Trimming shortened V by 9 bases and J by 7 bases, and 12 bases separated the two germline ends. Germline lookup yields CDR1 MGHRA and CDR2 YSYEKL. The CDR3 is 12 amino acids. The CDR3 protein is CASQPPGGELFF. CDR3 DNA sequence: TGCGCCAGTCAACCCCCCGGCGGGGAGCTGTTTTTT.

The gene calls are TRBV13 and TRBJ2-7; TRBD2 matches at 7 bases. CDR3 length: 14 amino acids. Germline-derived CDR1 and CDR2 are PRHDT and FYEKMQ (reference sequence). Trimming at V came to 2 bases and at J to 4 bases, leaving 5 bases not matched to a gene. CDR3 sequence reads: CASSLRAGVYEQYF. CDR3 nucleotide sequence: TGTGCCAGCAGCTTAAGGGCGGGAGTTTACGAGCAGTACTTC. Combining the CDR3 with reference TRBV13 and TRBJ2-7 gives the whole variable domain AAGVIQSPRHLIKEKRETATLKCYPIPRHDTVYWYQQGPGQDPQFLISFYEKMQSDKGSIPDRFSAQQFSDYHSELNMSSLELGDSALYFCASSLRAGVYEQYFGPGTRLTVT.

This chain connects TRBV19 to TRBJ1-5; TRBD1 agrees at 10 bases. Per germline, CDR1 LNHDA and CDR2 SQIVND (reference sequence). The CDR3 spans 15 residues. The junction had 7 bases not matched to a gene; V was cut back by 1 base and J by 10 bases. The CDR3 sequence: CASSIGGDRGDPQHF. DNA of the CDR3: TGTGCCAGTAGTATAGGAGGGGACAGGGGAGATCCCCAGCATTTT.